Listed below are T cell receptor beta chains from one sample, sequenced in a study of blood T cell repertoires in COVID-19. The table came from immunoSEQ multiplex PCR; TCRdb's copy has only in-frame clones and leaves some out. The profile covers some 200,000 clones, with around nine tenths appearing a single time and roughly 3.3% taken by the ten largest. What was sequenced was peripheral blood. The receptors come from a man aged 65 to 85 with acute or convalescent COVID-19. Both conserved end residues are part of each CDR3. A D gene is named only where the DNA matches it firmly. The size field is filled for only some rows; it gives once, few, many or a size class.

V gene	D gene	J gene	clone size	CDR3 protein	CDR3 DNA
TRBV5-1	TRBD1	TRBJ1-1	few	CASSLAGGGSTEAFF	TGCGCCAGCAGCTTGGCAGGGGGTGGGAGCACTGAAGCTTTCTTT
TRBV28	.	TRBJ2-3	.	CASSTNRGDTQYF	TGTGCCAGCAGTACCAATAGGGGGGATACGCAGTATTTT
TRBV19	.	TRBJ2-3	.	CASSIGLSRHGTDTQYF	TGTGCCAGTAGTATTGGCTTATCAAGACACGGCACAGATACGCAGTATTTT
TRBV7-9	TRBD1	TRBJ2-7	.	CASSWNQGAYEQYF	TGTGCCAGCAGCTGGAACCAGGGGGCCTACGAGCAGTACTTC
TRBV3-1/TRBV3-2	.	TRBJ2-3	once	CASSQAQGPDTQYF	TGTGCCAGCAGCCAAGCGCAGGGCCCAGATACGCAGTATTTT
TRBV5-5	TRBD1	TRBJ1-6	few	CASGSTGGISPLHF	TGTGCCAGCGGATCGACAGGGGGGATTTCACCCCTCCACTTT
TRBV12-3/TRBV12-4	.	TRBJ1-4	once	CASSFGRGLFF	TGTGCCAGCAGTTTTGGAAGGGGGCTGTTTTTT
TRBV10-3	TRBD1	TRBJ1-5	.	CAISGTGDQPQHF	TGTGCCATCAGTGGGACAGGGGATCAGCCTCAGCATTTT
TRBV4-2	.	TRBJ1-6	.	CASSQDRNSPLHF	TGTGCCAGCAGCCAAGATCGTAATTCACCCCTCCACTTT
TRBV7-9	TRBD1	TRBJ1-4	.	CASVRTGTNEKLFF	TGTGCCAGCGTGAGGACAGGAACTAATGAAAAACTGTTTTTT
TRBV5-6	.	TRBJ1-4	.	CASSSNGDEKLFF	TGTGCCAGCAGCTCTAACGGGGATGAAAAACTGTTTTTT
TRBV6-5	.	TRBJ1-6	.	CASGGTANSPLHF	TGTGCCAGCGGGGGGACGGCGAATTCACCCCTCCACTTT
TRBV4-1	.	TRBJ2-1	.	CASSHQGGQFF	TGCGCCAGCAGCCATCAGGGTGGGCAGTTCTTC
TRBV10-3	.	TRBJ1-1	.	CAISGRDTEAFF	TGTGCCATCAGTGGCAGGGACACTGAAGCTTTCTTT
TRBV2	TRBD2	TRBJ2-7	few	CASSRLAGVNEQYF	TGTGCCAGCTCCCGACTAGCGGGAGTGAACGAGCAGTACTTC
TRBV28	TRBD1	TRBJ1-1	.	CASSLGQGSTEAFF	TGTGCCAGCAGTTTAGGACAGGGCTCCACTGAAGCTTTCTTT
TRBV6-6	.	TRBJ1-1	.	CASSSGGLGNEAFF	TGTGCCAGCAGTTCTGGAGGTCTAGGTAATGAAGCTTTCTTT
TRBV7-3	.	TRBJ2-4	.	CASSPSRGGDIQYF	TGTGCCAGCAGCCCCTCGAGGGGGGGGGACATTCAGTACTTC
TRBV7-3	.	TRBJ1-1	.	CASSPFPGHRFEAFF	TGTGCCAGCAGCCCTTTTCCGGGACACCGTTTTGAAGCTTTCTTT
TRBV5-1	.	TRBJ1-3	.	CASSAGGTGGNTIYF	TGCGCCAGCAGCGCGGGGGGCACGGGTGGAAACACCATATATTTT
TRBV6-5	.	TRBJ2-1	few	CASSPHWSSYNEQFF	TGTGCCAGCAGTCCTCACTGGTCCTCCTACAATGAGCAGTTCTTC
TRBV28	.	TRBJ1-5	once	CASRTEYNQPQHF	TGTGCCAGCAGGACGGAGTACAATCAGCCCCAGCATTTT
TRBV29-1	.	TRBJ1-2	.	CSVFLSSNYGYTF	TGCAGCGTTTTTCTAAGTTCGAACTATGGCTACACCTTC
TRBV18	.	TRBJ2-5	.	CASSPGHSNQETQYF	TGTGCCAGCTCACCGGGACACTCTAACCAAGAGACCCAGTACTTC
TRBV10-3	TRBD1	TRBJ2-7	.	CAISDSDRGTYEQYF	TGTGCCATCAGTGATTCAGACAGGGGAACCTACGAGCAGTACTTC
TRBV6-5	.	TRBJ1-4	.	CAGAEGQGTEKLFF	TGTGCCGGGGCCGAGGGGCAGGGGACTGAAAAACTGTTTTTT
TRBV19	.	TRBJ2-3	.	CASSIDLYVDTQYF	TGTGCCAGTAGTATAGATCTATACGTGGATACGCAGTATTTT
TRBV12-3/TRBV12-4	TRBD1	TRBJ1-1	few	CASSLTQGAQAFF	TGTGCCAGCAGTTTAACACAGGGGGCCCAAGCTTTCTTT
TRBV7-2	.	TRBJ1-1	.	CASSFDGQNTEAFF	TGTGCCAGCAGCTTTGACGGACAGAACACTGAAGCTTTCTTT
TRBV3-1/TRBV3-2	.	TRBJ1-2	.	CASSQDIRGYTF	TGTGCCAGCAGCCAGGACATCCGAGGCTACACCTTC
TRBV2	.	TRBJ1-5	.	CASSEDSGERPQHF	TGTGCCAGCAGTGAAGACTCCGGGGAGCGCCCCCAGCATTTT
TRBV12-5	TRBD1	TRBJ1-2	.	CAGPGQTPANYGYTF	TGTGCCGGACCGGGACAGACCCCTGCTAACTATGGCTACACCTTC
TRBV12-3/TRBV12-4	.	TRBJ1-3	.	CASSNRVNIYF	TGTGCCAGCAGCAACAGGGTCAACATATATTTT
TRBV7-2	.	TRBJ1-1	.	CASSLGGFLAEAFF	TGTGCCAGCAGCTTGGGGGGGTTCCTAGCTGAAGCTTTCTTT
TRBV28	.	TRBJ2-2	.	CASNRLQGFLGTNTGELFF	TGTGCCAGCAACCGCCTACAGGGTTTTTTAGGCACGAACACCGGGGAGCTGTTTTTT
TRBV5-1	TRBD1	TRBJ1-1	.	CASSSNLRGTEAFF	TGCGCCAGCAGCTCAAACCTCAGGGGGACTGAAGCTTTCTTT
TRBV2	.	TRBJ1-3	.	CASKEENTIYF	TGTGCCAGCAAGGAGGAGAACACCATATATTTT
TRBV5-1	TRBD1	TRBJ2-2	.	CAIQGAGGELFF	TGCGCCATACAGGGGGCTGGCGGGGAGCTGTTTTTT
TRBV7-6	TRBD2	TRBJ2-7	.	CASSQGLAGGQGEQYF	TGTGCCAGCAGCCAGGGACTAGCGGGGGGGCAGGGCGAGCAGTACTTC
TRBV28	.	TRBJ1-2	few	CASIGGQYYGYTF	TGTGCCAGCATCGGAGGGCAGTACTATGGCTACACCTTC